The 5 T cell receptor beta chains below come from one sample, sequenced in a study of cytomegalovirus exposure and HLA in healthy donors. In the PCR, 60 Vbeta and 13 Jbeta primers were used. TCRdb's table, derived via immunoSEQ multiplex PCR, lists solely in-frame clones and lacks some. The sample holds about 200,000 clones, around three quarters seen once. Material for sequencing was PBMCs. The receptors here all came from a woman aged 25 to 45 in good health and CMV-seronegative.

The chain recombines TRBV7-6 with TRBJ1-3; D unresolved. Trimming shortened V by 7 bases and J by 0 bases, and 7 bases separated the two germline ends. Looked up from germline, CDR1 is SGHVS and CDR2 is FNYEAQ. There are 13 residues in the CDR3. CDR3 sequence reads: CASTPVSGNTIYF. CDR3 in DNA: TGTGCCAGCACCCCCGTCTCTGGAAACACCATATATTTT. Full variable domain (remainder filled in from reference TRBV7-6 and TRBJ1-3): GAGVSQSPRYKVTKRGQDVALRCDPISGHVSLYWYRQALGQGPEFLTYFNYEAQQDKSGLPNDRFSAERPEGSISTLTIQRTEQRDSAMYRCASTPVSGNTIYFGEGSWLTVV.

V is TRBV11-2 and J is TRBJ2-7, with TRBD1 as a possible D gene (5 bases). Trimming shortened V by 3 bases and J by 3 bases, and 15 bases separated the two germline ends. The CDR3 is 15 residues long. Germline V CDR1 and CDR2: SGHAT, FQNNGV. CDR3 protein: CASSFQGAPDYEQYF. The CDR3, as DNA: TGTGCCAGCAGCTTTCAGGGTGCCCCCGACTACGAGCAGTACTTC.

The V and J genes are TRBV5-4 and TRBJ2-7; 8 bases fit TRBD1. The V gene's germline CDR1 is SGHNT and CDR2 YYREEE (reference sequence). Losses at the gene ends were 5 bases for V and 6 bases for J; bases not matched to a gene: 7. The CDR3 has 13 residues. CDR3 sequence reads: CASSPGQGAEQYF. CDR3 in DNA: TGTGCCAGCAGTCCAGGACAGGGCGCCGAGCAGTACTTC.

The CDR3 DNA reads as TGTGCCAGCAGTTACTCAGATACTAGAAGTCTTGGCTACACCTTC. Encoded protein: CASSYSDTRSLGYTF. V and J are TRBV6-6 and TRBJ1-2, with D unclear. Germline V lookup: CDR1 MNHNY, CDR2 SVGAGI (reference sequence). The CDR3 is made up of 15 amino acids. Trimming shortened V by 0 bases and J by 7 bases, and 15 bases separated the two germline ends.

The chain links TRBV4-3 to TRBJ2-7, with D perhaps TRBD2 (6 bases). Germline V gives CDR1 LGHNA, CDR2 YSLEER. V was pared by 1 base and J by 1 base, with 8 bases between. The CDR3 runs to 14 residues. CDR3 in DNA: TGCGCCAGCAGCCAAGGTCGGGGGTCCTACGAGCAGTACTTC. This sequence encodes CASSQGRGSYEQYF.